This note documents a single TCR beta chain sequence. Its antigen remains undetermined. One base away there is no much larger clone; base qualities are not given. From the cysteine through the phenylalanine, the CDR3 covers 15 amino acids. The kept DNA is CDR3 alone, 45 bases in frame from the first base. The germline V gene supplies CDR1 SGHRS and CDR2 YFSETQ. V was cut back by 5 bases and J by 3 bases, leaving a gap of 14 bases between them. The goal of deep resolution MiSeq sequencing was a depth between 1 in 1 million and 1 in 200,000 T cells, and coverage averaged 10x per clonotype. The immunoSEQ hsTCRB Kit was used to generate TCR beta libraries. Turning to the authors' computational methods: ImmunoSEQ Data Assistant and ImmunoSEQ Analyzer were used for data analysis, and V, D and J genes were assigned according to IMGT definitions. Clonality, which ranges from 0 to 1, was calculated by subtracting the normalized Shannon entropy of productive rearrangement frequencies from one. Public clonotype analysis was restricted to overrepresented clonotypes comprising at least 0.05% of each patient's repertoire. Thirteen repertoires from age-matched healthy donors, obtained from immuneACCESS, served as clonality controls. The table was pulled from immuneACCESS by TCRdb, which kept in-frame rearrangements only. Such tables lose some clones; where checked, under half of the loss comes from unresolved V genes, and the rest has no known cause. The D gene and trimming were derived from the DNA, and the V and J assignments and clone size from that table. The sample yields under 200,000 clones; 84% were counted once. Over 4.5% of the sample rests with the top ten.

This sample was taken from a study of cytotoxic CD8 clonotypes in ibrutinib-treated CLL (dated by TCRdb to the early 2020s). Background for the entire study: The cohort had 11 relapsed/refractory and under 16 treatment-naive patients; some 17 were IGHV unmutated. Partial responses were observed in roughly 24 patients and complete responses in 2; after a median follow-up of about 69 months, remission was maintained in about 15 patients and progression was observed in approximately 12. Samples averaged roughly 280,000 productive templates and tens of thousands of productive rearrangements. Response samples were obtained after a median of roughly eleven months of treatment, with a range of about 6 to 36 months. Cryopreserved peripheral blood mononuclear cells were collected at three points: before therapy, at response, and at either sustained remission or disease progression. Longitudinal samples were available for about 30% of the roughly 86 trial participants. Patients were still on ibrutinib when every remission and progressive disease sample was collected. What the authors observed across the whole study: Sustained-remission and progressing patients did not have matched sampling times, and lymph node repertoires were not examined. Public clonotypes were rare and either contracted or stayed stable during treatment, and the rise in clonality at ibrutinib response reflected the expansion of private clonotypes. Baseline clonality exceeded that of age-matched healthy donors and correlated strongly with circulating CD8+ T-cell counts. Clonality rose at ibrutinib response, remained stable during sustained remission, and dropped back toward baseline at progression.

The time point label of this sample denotes: approximately 2 years on ibrutinib. For TCR beta library preparation, 2 to 2.5 micrograms of genomic DNA were isolated from cryopreserved PBMCs. Longitudinal blood samples from CLL patients on ibrutinib monotherapy underwent high-throughput TCR beta sequencing. The patients were enrolled in a single-center, open-label phase 2 trial of ibrutinib monotherapy. The source material was PBMCs, sampled after 24 months of ibrutinib treatment. This TCR came from a human donor with chronic lymphocytic leukemia. This sequence uses TRBV5-1 and TRBJ1-4; TRBD1 is possibly the D segment (5 matching bases). The CDR3 here reads CASRSRQSSNEKLFF. The bases are TGCGCCAGCAGATCCAGACAGAGCTCTAATGAAAAACTGTTTTTT.